This TCR beta chain was documented in a study of early T cells in non-severe SARS-CoV-2 infection. V shed 4 bases and J 5 bases; nucleotides not matched to a gene: 5. Germline values: CDR1 MNHEY, CDR2 SMNVEV (reference sequence). The CDR3 is made up of 16 amino acids. In the library, individual cDNA molecules carried attached unique molecular identifiers. TCRdb independently ran MiXCR on the 5' RACE reads; one entry per CDR3 protein. The sample has tens of thousands of distinct CDR3 sequences; around 12% are singletons. This clonotype was recorded at least ten times. This chain connects TRBV27 to TRBJ2-5; 15 nucleotides agree with TRBD2. The receptor's source is an adult who was a healthcare worker with PCR-confirmed SARS-CoV-2 infection or an uninfected control (not recorded which). Sequencing used whole blood. CDR3 coding DNA: TGTGCCAGCAGTTCTACCGGGACTAGCGGGGGGGAGACCCAGTACTTC. Amino acids: CASSSTGTSGGETQYF.